This TCR beta chain was identified in a study of regulatory T cells in long-lasting Graves disease. The sample's time point: newly diagnosed GD, antithyroid drugs for less than 3 months. The TCR library was made from RNA that had been extracted from PBMCs in TRIzol. With iRepertoire HTBI primers and Arm-PCR of CDR3 regions, TCR beta libraries were built. TCRdb reprocessed the multiplex PCR reads via MiXCR and lists one record per CDR3 protein. The data show under 450,000 distinct CDR3 sequences, with about 17% seen just once and roughly a fifth held by the top ten. The CDR3 is made up of 14 amino acids. V lost 6 bases and J lost 8; bases outside the gene matches: 9. Germline V gene sequence: CDR1 MNHNS, CDR2 SASEGT. Another study also made use of these data, one on T cells in Graves' hyperthyroidism and ophthalmopathy.

The genes are TRBV6-1 and TRBJ1-1; 10 bases fit TRBD1. The sample here was peripheral blood mononuclear cells (PBMCs), taken at new diagnosis, from a patient treated with antithyroid drugs. The origin of this receptor is a woman aged 18-29 years with Graves disease. DNA of the CDR3: TGTGCCAGCAGCCCCCCGACAGGGGGCGCGGAAGCTTTCTTT. Residues: CASSPPTGGAEAFF.